The entry below gives a single T cell receptor beta chain sequence along with its context. This specimen belongs to a study of T cell repertoires in cytomegalovirus infection. TCRdb re-called the reads through MiXCR, storing one row per CDR3 protein. The profile shows fewer than 550,000 distinct CDR3 sequences, roughly a third of them singletons. There are 15 residues in the CDR3. Trimming at V came to 5 bases and at J to 2 bases, leaving 7 bases not matched to a gene. Germline assignment: CDR1 KGHDR and CDR2 SFDVKD. The receptor comes from a human donor in good health (CMV status not recorded). Some clones in this sample may be carry-over from other donors' samples. This chain joins TRBV24-1 and TRBJ1-2; TRBD1 aligns across 7 bases. What was sequenced was PBMCs. The CDR3 DNA follows: TGTGCCACCAGTGGGGTCTCGGACAGGAACTATGGCTACACCTTC. This sequence encodes CATSGVSDRNYGYTF.